Listed here are 10 T cell receptor beta chains from one sample, sequenced in a study of regulatory T cells in long-lasting Graves disease. Construction of the TCR beta libraries employed iRepertoire HTBI primers in conjunction with Arm-PCR of CDR3 regions. A single record per CDR3 protein comes from TCRdb applying MiXCR to the multiplex PCR reads. The data hold about 240,000 distinct CDR3 sequences, with around 20% observed a single time. This sample's time point: newly diagnosed GD, antithyroid drugs for less than 3 months. RNA extracted from PBMCs served as the sequencing template. The starting material was peripheral blood mononuclear cells (PBMCs), obtained at new diagnosis, from a patient treated with antithyroid drugs. These receptors were taken from a female donor with Graves disease.

This rearrangement joins TRBV7-2 to TRBJ1-4; D gene ambiguous. Trimming shortened V by 3 bases and J by 2 bases, and 4 bases separated the two germline ends. Germline V gene data show CDR1 as SGHTA and CDR2 as FQGNSA. The CDR3 has 13 residues. CDR3 in amino acids: CASSFYTNEKLFF. The DNA for the CDR3 is TGTGCCAGCAGCTTTTACACTAATGAAAAACTGTTTTTT.

This clonotype has a count of ten or more. V and J are TRBV20-1 and TRBJ1-1; 9 nucleotides match TRBD1. The CDR3 runs 15 residues. Trimming cost V 4 bases and J 2 bases; bases outside gene matches: 8. Germline V lookup: CDR1 DFQATT, CDR2 SNEGSKA (reference sequence). The CDR3 DNA is TGCAGTGCTACCCCTAGACAGGGGGGAAACACTGAAGCTTTCTTT. It yields the protein CSATPRQGGNTEAFF.

The table lists this clonotype with many counts. The J gene is TRBJ2-7, the V gene TRBV3-1, with D perhaps TRBD2 (5 bases). V was trimmed by 0 bases and J by 0 bases, leaving 9 bases between them. CDR1 is LGHDT, CDR2 YNNKEL, per germline (reference sequence). The CDR3 extends over 15 amino acids. The CDR3 DNA sequence: TGTGCCAGCAGCCAAGAGTACGGAGGCTCCTACGAGCAGTACTTC. Its translation is CASSQEYGGSYEQYF.

In its sample, this clonotype was seen many times. The rearrangement links TRBV12-5 to TRBJ1-2; D may be TRBD1 (5 bases). This CDR3 region has 22 residues. V gave up 0 bases and J gave up 0 bases, with 29 bases separating them. Germline lookup yields CDR1 LGHNT and CDR2 FRNRAP. In DNA, the CDR3 is TGTGCTAGTGGTTTGGTACCAGGAACAGAGATTACATACAGGATAGCTAACTATGGCTACACCTTC. Amino acid sequence: CASGLVPGTEITYRIANYGYTF.

CDR3 amino acids: CATRGPGLAGGRTGELFF. The CDR3 nucleotides read TGTGCCACCAGGGGACCGGGACTAGCGGGAGGGAGGACCGGGGAGCTGTTTTTT. J is TRBJ2-2 and V is TRBV15, with TRBD2 identical over 16 bases. The CDR3 totals 18 residues. Germline CDR1 LNHNV, CDR2 YYDKDF (reference sequence). The V gene end was trimmed by 6 bases and the J gene end by 5 bases; junction bases not matched to a gene: 9.

This clonotype was detected ten times or more. The chain combines TRBV27 with TRBJ2-7; D possibly corresponds to TRBD2 (5 bases). With 3 bases removed from V and 6 bases from J, the gap between germline ends came to 18 bases. This CDR3 spans 15 amino acids. CDR1 MNHEY and CDR2 SMNVEV come from the germline V gene (reference sequence). DNA of the CDR3: TGTGCCAGCAGTTTCGTCCCAGGACCCACTAGCGAGCAGTACTTC. This gives the protein CASSFVPGPTSEQYF.

This clonotype was detected ten times or more. The rearrangement uses TRBV20-1 and TRBJ1-1, with a tentative D call TRBD1 (5 bases). This CDR3 is 13 amino acids long. Germline-derived CDR1 and CDR2 are DFQATT and SNEGSKA (reference sequence). Trimming left V 3 bases short and J 5 bases short, with 13 bases between. This CDR3 is CSASRDAGTEAFF. The CDR3 nucleotides are TGCAGTGCTAGTAGGGACGCGGGAACTGAAGCTTTCTTT.

The V call is TRBV5-4, the J call TRBJ2-2, with 8 positions matching TRBD1. Trimming took 1 base from V and 5 from J; bases not matched to a gene: 1. There are 14 residues in the CDR3. In germline, CDR1 is SGHNT, CDR2 YYREEE (reference sequence). CDR3 in DNA: TGTGCCAGCAGCTTGCAGGGGGCAACCGGGGAGCTGTTTTTT. It yields the protein CASSLQGATGELFF. The full variable domain, rest sourced from reference TRBV5-4 and TRBJ2-2, is ETGVTQSPTHLIKTRGQQVTLRCSSQSGHNTVSWYQQALGQGPQFIFQYYREEENGRGNFPPRFSGLQFPNYSSELNVNALELDDSALYLCASSLQGATGELFFGEGSRLTVL.

This clonotype has ten or more counts. This chain links TRBV5-1 with TRBJ2-1, with D perhaps being TRBD1 or TRBD2 (5 bases each). Germline V CDR1 and CDR2: SGHRS, YFSETQ. The CDR3 contains 16 residues. V was cut by 0 bases and J by 1 base, with 11 bases left in between. In DNA form, the CDR3 reads TGCGCCAGCAGCTTGGGGCAGGGAGAATCCTACAATGAGCAGTTCTTC. The encoded protein is CASSLGQGESYNEQFF.

This clonotype was seen repeatedly, ten times or more. The chain joins TRBV15 to TRBJ2-2; D perhaps matches TRBD2 (5 bases). Germline assignment: CDR1 LNHNV and CDR2 YYDKDF (reference sequence). V was cut by 0 bases and J by 6 bases, with 11 bases left in between. The CDR3 has 15 amino acids. CDR3 DNA sequence: TGTGCCACCAGCAGAGATCTGGAGGCGGCCGGGGAGCTGTTTTTT. This sequence encodes CATSRDLEAAGELFF.